The source of this T cell receptor (beta chain) is a study of blood T cell repertoires in COVID-19. Study overall: Donors in the United States, Italy and Spain gave samples during acute or convalescent COVID-19. T cells, B-cell-depleted T cells, or PBMCs supplied cDNA or gDNA.

After removal of 4 bases from V and 10 bases from J, the junction contained 7 bases not matched to a gene. The CDR3 is 15 amino acids. Germline CDR1 and CDR2: LNHNV and YYDKDF (reference sequence). Here immunoSEQ multiplex PCR was the method, and the copy in TCRdb shows in-frame clones only, minus some. Here the sample spans around 19,000 clones, roughly 90% being singletons. Sequencing was carried out using peripheral blood. The receptor comes from a human donor in a cohort sampled during active COVID-19. The donor label of this sample is uncertain. The chain uses TRBV15 and TRBJ2-1; 13 nucleotides agree with TRBD2. This CDR3 reads CATSKTSGRATEQFF. CDR3 DNA sequence: TGTGCCACCAGCAAAACTAGCGGGAGGGCGACGGAGCAGTTCTTC.